This entry features one T cell receptor (beta chain) sequence. Antigen unknown. These data originate in a study of cytomegalovirus exposure and HLA in healthy donors. Study context: HLA-typed donors were the source of 83 million or so unique TCRs held in an early data release.

PCR used 60 Vbeta primers and 13 Jbeta primers. The protocol was immunoSEQ multiplex PCR, while the TCRdb copy is restricted to in-frame clones and leaves out a portion. The data contain about 99,000 clones, about 80% of them singletons. V shed 8 bases and J 0 bases; nucleotides not matched to a gene: 9. Germline lookup yields CDR1 MNHEY and CDR2 SVGAGI. The CDR3 length is 15 residues. Study conclusions and caveats: Indistinguishable V segments such as TRBV6-2 and TRBV6-3 were excluded. In a later analysis, HLA-associated TCR beta chains were more clonally expanded than equally common others. Common viral pathogens (according to a later analysis) appeared linked to several of the most significant clusters.

Material: PBMCs. The TCR sequence derives from a woman aged 40 to 49 in good health and CMV-seronegative. J is TRBJ2-7 and V is TRBV6-5; 8 bases fit TRBD2. The CDR3 DNA sequence: TGTGCCAGCTCCCCCGGGGGGGGAAGCTCCTACGAGCAGTACTTC. Translated: CASSPGGGSSYEQYF.